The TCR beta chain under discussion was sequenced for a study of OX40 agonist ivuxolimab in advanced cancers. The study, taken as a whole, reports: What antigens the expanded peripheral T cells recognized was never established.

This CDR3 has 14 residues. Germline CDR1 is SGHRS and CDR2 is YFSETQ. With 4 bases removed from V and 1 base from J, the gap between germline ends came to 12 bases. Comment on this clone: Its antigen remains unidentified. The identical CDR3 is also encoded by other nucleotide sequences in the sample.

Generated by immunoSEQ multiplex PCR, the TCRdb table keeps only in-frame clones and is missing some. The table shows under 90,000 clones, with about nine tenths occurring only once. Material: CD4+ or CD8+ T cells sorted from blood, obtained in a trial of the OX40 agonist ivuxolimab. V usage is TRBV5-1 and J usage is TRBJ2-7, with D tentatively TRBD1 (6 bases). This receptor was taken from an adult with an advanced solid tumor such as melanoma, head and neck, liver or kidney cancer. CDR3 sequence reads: CASSPQGSSYEQYF. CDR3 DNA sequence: TGCGCCAGCAGCCCACAGGGATCATCCTACGAGCAGTACTTC.